These 29 T cell receptor beta chains were all obtained from the same sample, sequenced in a study of T cells in Graves' hyperthyroidism and ophthalmopathy. Amplification targeted TCR beta CDR3 regions from RNA transcripts. HTBI primers drove first-round RT-PCR of the TCR CDR3. Each CDR3 protein is one row after TCRdb ran MiXCR on the multiplex PCR reads. The repertoire includes approximately 400,000 distinct CDR3 sequences, 15% to 17% of them detected once, and less than 15% sits in the top ten. Source material: blood. These TCRs come from a woman aged 18 to 35 with Graves' hyperthyroidism.

The rearrangement joins TRBV12-3 or TRBV12-4 to TRBJ1-5, with D possibly matching TRBD1 (6 bases). This CDR3 is built from 14 residues. V was trimmed by 5 bases and J by 4 bases, leaving 12 bases between them. As DNA, the CDR3 is TGTGCCAGCAGTCTCAGGGGATATAATCAGCCCCAGCATTTT. Translating gives CASSLRGYNQPQHF.

On this clonotype itself: At one boundary the junction diverges from the germline segment, which might be a read error. The V and J genes are TRBV5-1 and TRBJ2-7; a possible D gene is TRBD1 (5 bases). This CDR3 spans 15 amino acids. Germline CDR1 SGHRS, CDR2 YFSETQ. The CDR3 nucleotides read TGCCCCAGCAGCTATGACAGAAGGAGCTCCTACGAGCAGTACTTC. This translates into CPSSYDRRSSYEQYF.

This clonotype was seen a few times. This chain connects TRBV28 to TRBJ1-1, with D unresolved. Germline CDR1 reads MDHEN; CDR2 reads SYDVKM. Trimming stripped 2 bases from V and 7 bases from J, with 8 bases between. The CDR3 is made up of 12 amino acids. The CDR3 nucleotides read TGTGCCAGCAGTTTACAGGTTAATGAAGCTTTCTTT. Translation gives CASSLQVNEAFF.

The V gene is TRBV10-1, the J gene TRBJ2-3, with a tentative D call TRBD1 (6 bases). V was cut by 0 bases and J by 4 bases, with 29 bases left in between. The CDR3 has 21 amino acids. Germline V lookup: CDR1 WNHNN, CDR2 SYGVQD (reference sequence). The CDR3 protein is CASSESQSKNGLWGHSDTQYF. CDR3 DNA sequence: TGCGCCAGCAGTGAGTCGCAATCCAAGAATGGACTTTGGGGGCATTCAGATACGCAGTATTTT.

CDR3 DNA sequence: TGTGCCAGCAGCTCGGGGTTCGCCTACGAGCAGTACTTC. Translated, it gives CASSSGFAYEQYF. This chain links TRBV7-2 with TRBJ2-7, with D possibly matching TRBD2 (5 bases). In germline, CDR1 is SGHTA, CDR2 FQGNSA. This CDR3 comprises 13 residues. V dropped 4 bases and J dropped 2 bases, with 9 bases sitting between them.

In this sample, this clonotype turned up many times. This chain's CDR3 is CASSQAMGQGGGYTF. As DNA, the CDR3 is TGTGCCAGCAGCCAAGCGATGGGACAGGGAGGAGGCTACACCTTC. The chain links TRBV3-1 to TRBJ1-2; 9 nucleotides line up with TRBD1. The CDR3 is made up of 15 amino acids. The germline V gene encodes CDR1 LGHDT and CDR2 YNNKEL (reference sequence). V shed 1 base, J shed 8 bases, and the junction held 8 bases outside the gene matches.

This chain joins TRBV24-1 and TRBJ1-2; 8 bases map to TRBD1. The germline CDR1 and CDR2 sequences are KGHDR and SFDVKD. This CDR3 contains 13 residues. The J segment lost 9 bases and the V segment lost 5 bases, leaving 7 bases of the junction unmatched. The CDR3, as DNA: TGTGCCACCAGTGGACAGGGGCTCGGACGCTACACCTTC. Translation gives CATSGQGLGRYTF.

This clonotype appeared many times. The rearrangement joins TRBV12-3 or TRBV12-4 to TRBJ2-1; the match to TRBD2 covers 16 bases. The ends lost 6 bases at V and 8 bases at J; junction bases unmatched: 10. CDR3 length equals 17 residues. CDR3 DNA sequence: TGTGCCAGCAGATTCACTTTGGGACTAGCGGGAGGGGATGAGCAGTTCTTC. It codes for CASRFTLGLAGGDEQFF.

This clonotype was seen ten or more times. The chain has TRBV29-1 and TRBJ2-1; D remains unclear. Germline assignment: CDR1 SQVTM and CDR2 ANQGSEA. There are 13 residues in the CDR3. Trimming stripped 0 bases from V and 6 bases from J, with 9 bases between. The CDR3 coding sequence is TGCAGCGTTGAAGATTCGACCACCAATGAGCAGTTCTTC. Protein: CSVEDSTTNEQFF.

This clonotype appeared once. A much larger clone is a single base away; this may be a read error. This rearrangement joins TRBV5-1 to TRBJ2-7; TRBD1 matches 7 bases. The germline gives CDR1 SGHRS, CDR2 YFSETQ. This CDR3 comprises 16 residues. V was clipped by 4 bases and J by 0 bases; unmatched bases: 10. The CDR3 DNA reads as TGCGCCAGCAGCCCCGTAGGGGGCGGCAGCTCCTACGAGCAGTACTTC. Its protein product is CASSPVGGGSSYEQYF.

This clonotype was recorded many times. As DNA, the CDR3 is TGTGCCAGCAGCCAAGGGTCAGGACTTCCTGAAGCTTTCTTT. Amino acids: CASSQGSGLPEAFF. The chain has TRBV3-1 and TRBJ1-1; unclear D gene. CDR1 and CDR2 from the germline V gene are LGHDT and YNNKEL (reference sequence). The CDR3 loop spans 14 amino acids. Trimming shortened V by 1 base and J by 6 bases, and 12 bases separated the two germline ends. Full variable domain (missing parts from reference TRBV3-1 and TRBJ1-1): DTAVSQTPKYLVTQMGNDKSIKCEQNLGHDTMYWYKQDSKKFLKIMFSYNNKELIINETVPNRFSPKSPDKAHLNLHINSLELGDSAVYFCASSQGSGLPEAFFGQGTRLTVV.

This clonotype has ten or more counts. The V call is TRBV20-1, the J call TRBJ2-7; the D is unclear. Germline V gives CDR1 DFQATT, CDR2 SNEGSKA (reference sequence). The CDR3 has 14 residues. V lost 6 bases and J 0 bases, leaving 15 bases between the germline ends. The CDR3 DNA follows: TGCAGTGCCCACGACTTTTCGAGCTCCTACGAGCAGTACTTC. Translated, it gives CSAHDFSSSYEQYF.

This clonotype was counted many times. This chain joins TRBV6-1 and TRBJ1-5, with TRBD1 matching over 8 bases. J lost 3 bases, V lost 5 bases, and 6 bases had no gene match. Germline V gives CDR1 MNHNS, CDR2 SASEGT. The CDR3 has 15 residues. The CDR3 DNA reads as TGTGCCAGCAGTACAAACAGGGGGAACAATCAGCCCCAGCATTTT. This encodes CASSTNRGNNQPQHF.

This clonotype appeared a few times. The V call is TRBV5-1, the J call TRBJ2-3; D ambiguous. CDR3 length: 15 residues. Germline lookup yields CDR1 SGHRS and CDR2 YFSETQ. Trimming pared 4 bases from V and 0 bases from J, leaving 12 bases between. The chain's CDR3 is CASSPYSSSTDTQYF. CDR3 coding DNA: TGCGCCAGCAGCCCCTACAGTTCTAGCACAGATACGCAGTATTTT. Complete variable domain (other parts from reference TRBV5-1 and TRBJ2-3): KAGVTQTPRYLIKTRGQQVTLSCSPISGHRSVSWYQQTPGQGLQFLFEYFSETQRNKGNFPGRFSGRQFSNSRSEMNVSTLELGDSALYLCASSPYSSSTDTQYFGPGTRLTVL.

This clonotype occurred many times. V gene TRBV6-5 combines with J gene TRBJ2-1; 9 bases align to TRBD2. Germline assignment: CDR1 MNHEY and CDR2 SVGAGI. This CDR3 comprises 17 residues. Trimming took 0 bases from V and 5 from J; bases not matched to a gene: 8. CDR3 in DNA: TGTGCCAGCAGTTACTCGCCCGCCCTAGCGGGGAACAATGAGCAGTTCTTC. Translation: CASSYSPALAGNNEQFF.

This clonotype was detected a few times. The chain employs TRBV6-1 and TRBJ2-1; D might be TRBD2 (7 bases). CDR1 and CDR2 from the germline V gene are MNHNS and SASEGT. V was trimmed by 5 bases and J by 4 bases, leaving 24 bases between them. The CDR3 runs 18 residues. CDR3 residues: CASSPWGAGPAGYNEQFF. In nucleotides, the CDR3 is TGTGCCAGCAGTCCCTGGGGGGCGGGTCCAGCGGGATACAATGAGCAGTTCTTC.

The chain uses TRBV6-6 and TRBJ2-1; no reliable D call. CDR1 is MNHNY and CDR2 is SVGAGI in the germline V gene (reference sequence). Trimming removed 1 base from V and 9 bases from J, with 13 bases in between. This CDR3 spans 14 amino acids. Written as DNA, the CDR3 is TGTGCCAGCAGTTACTATGGGGATCGAGGTGAGCAGTTCTTC. Protein product: CASSYYGDRGEQFF.

This clonotype has at least ten counts. The chain employs TRBV10-3 and TRBJ1-1; D is ambiguous. This CDR3 region has 12 residues. The V gene's germline CDR1 is ENHRY and CDR2 SYGVKD. Trimming took off 5 bases at V and 8 bases at J, with 12 bases between the two ends. The CDR3, as DNA: TGTGCCATCAGTCCTGGGCCAGCCGAAGCTTTCTTT. It encodes CAISPGPAEAFF.

At least ten counts were recorded for this clonotype. This chain uses TRBV28 with TRBJ1-1; the D gene is possibly TRBD1 (6 bases). The CDR3 is 14 residues long. Germline CDR1 and CDR2: MDHEN and SYDVKM. Between the trimmed V and J ends, which lost 8 bases and 1 base, there was a span of 14 bases. In DNA form, the CDR3 reads TGTGCCAGCCTACTCCAGGGGACGAACACTGAAGCTTTCTTT. It codes for CASLLQGTNTEAFF.

This clonotype came up a few times. CDR3 in DNA: TGTGCCAGCAGCCAAAGACTAGTGAATGCCTTCGGGAATGAGCAGTTCTTC. Its protein product is CASSQRLVNAFGNEQFF. The rearrangement uses TRBV13 and TRBJ2-1, with a weak D call TRBD2 (6 bases). Germline values: CDR1 PRHDT, CDR2 FYEKMQ (reference sequence). The CDR3 has 17 residues. The ends were cut back, 5 bases at V and 7 bases at J, with 24 bases in the middle.

Ten or more counts support this clonotype. V is TRBV11-3 and J is TRBJ2-1, with D perhaps TRBD2 (7 bases). The CDR3 runs to 15 residues. Germline V CDR1 and CDR2: SGHNT, YENEEA. V was cut by 5 bases and J by 5 bases, with 16 bases left in between. The CDR3 sequence is CASSAWGGAHNEQFF. For the CDR3, the DNA is TGTGCCAGCAGCGCGTGGGGGGGGGCCCACAATGAGCAGTTCTTC.

The chain recombines TRBV20-1 with TRBJ1-6; D is unclear. This CDR3 is 16 amino acids long. Germline V gene lookup returns CDR1 DFQATT and CDR2 SNEGSKA (reference sequence). V was shortened by 1 base and J by 0 bases, with 10 bases between the two germline ends. The CDR3 DNA sequence: TGCAGTGCTAGAGCCCTCCTGAACTCCTATAATTCACCCCTCCACTTT. Its translation is CSARALLNSYNSPLHF.

This clonotype was seen at least ten times. The chain recombines TRBV5-1 with TRBJ1-4; D not resolved. Germline V gene lookup returns CDR1 SGHRS and CDR2 YFSETQ. The CDR3 sequence is 13 residues long. V lost 2 bases to trimming and J lost 5 bases, with 7 bases between them. The CDR3 bases are TGCGCCAGCAGCTTCGGACCGAATGAAAAACTGTTTTTT. This sequence encodes CASSFGPNEKLFF.

The chain uses TRBV5-1 and TRBJ1-2; D is possibly TRBD1 (5 bases). With 0 bases removed from V and 5 bases from J, the gap between germline ends came to 11 bases. The germline V gene has CDR1 SGHRS and CDR2 YFSETQ. The CDR3 length is 14 residues. The CDR3 region is CASSLDRLPYGYTF. The CDR3 DNA reads as TGCGCCAGCAGCTTGGACAGGCTGCCGTATGGCTACACCTTC.

This clonotype has at least ten counts. The CDR3 spells CASSMENSSGNTIYF. The CDR3 nucleotides are TGTGCCAGCAGTATGGAGAATAGCTCTGGAAACACCATATATTTT. The rearrangement links TRBV2 to TRBJ1-3; D remains ambiguous. Trimming shortened V by 5 bases and J by 0 bases, and 11 bases separated the two germline ends. CDR3 length: 15 residues. Germline V gene lookup returns CDR1 SNHLY and CDR2 FYNNEI.

This chain joins TRBV6-4 and TRBJ2-1; 8 bases line up with TRBD2. With V trimmed by 5 bases and J by 8 bases, 8 bases remained unmatched. The germline V gene encodes CDR1 MRHNA and CDR2 SNTAGT. This CDR3 spans 14 amino acids. In DNA form, the CDR3 reads TGTGCCAGCAGTTCTCGGGGGGGCGTTGATGAGCAGTTCTTC. As protein: CASSSRGGVDEQFF.

This clonotype was detected ten times or more. The CDR3: CASSQGGRLNTEAFF. CDR3 DNA sequence: TGTGCCAGCAGCCAAGGGGGTCGTTTAAACACTGAAGCTTTCTTT. The chain joins TRBV3-1 to TRBJ1-1; no reliable D call. Trimming took 1 base from V and 2 from J, leaving 11 bases between them. Germline V CDR1 and CDR2: LGHDT, YNNKEL (reference sequence). The CDR3 contains 15 residues.

This clonotype was detected a few times. The chain employs TRBV6-1 and TRBJ1-2; D not resolved. Germline CDR1 and CDR2: MNHNS and SASEGT. This CDR3 has 14 amino acids. V dropped 11 bases and J dropped 8 bases, with 24 bases sitting between them. CDR3 DNA: TGTGCCGGCGCTTCGCCAGGCACTAGAAGAGGCTACACCTTC. It encodes CAGASPGTRRGYTF.

This clonotype appeared many times. V is TRBV20-1 and J is TRBJ1-5; 8 bases line up with TRBD1. The V segment lost 3 bases and the J segment 5 bases; nucleotides outside the gene matches: 0. The CDR3 has 12 residues. In germline, CDR1 is DFQATT, CDR2 SNEGSKA (reference sequence). CDR3 coding DNA: TGCAGTGCTAGCAGGGGGCATCAGCCCCAGCATTTT. Its translation is CSASRGHQPQHF.